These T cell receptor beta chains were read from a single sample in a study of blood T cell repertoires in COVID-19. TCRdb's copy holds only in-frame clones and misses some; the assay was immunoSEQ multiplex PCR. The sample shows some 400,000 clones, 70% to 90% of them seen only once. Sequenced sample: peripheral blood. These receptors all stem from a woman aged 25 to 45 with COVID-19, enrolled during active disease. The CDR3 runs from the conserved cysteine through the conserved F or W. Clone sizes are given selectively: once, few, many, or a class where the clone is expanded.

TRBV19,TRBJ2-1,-,CASSIGLFNEQFF
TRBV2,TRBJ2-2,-,CASRDAYGRGSTGELFF
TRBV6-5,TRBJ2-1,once,CASSSLAGGLVLF
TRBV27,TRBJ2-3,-,CASRRTGGLDTQYF
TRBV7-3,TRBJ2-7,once,CASSRDSTSGSHLHF
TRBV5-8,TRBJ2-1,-,CASSFRGVYNEQFF
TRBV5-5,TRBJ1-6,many,CASSLAPSQGWNSPLHF
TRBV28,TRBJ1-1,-,CASRTGGRGNTEAFF
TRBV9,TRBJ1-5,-,CASSPWDTDQPQHF
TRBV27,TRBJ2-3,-,CASSLASGRLDTQYF
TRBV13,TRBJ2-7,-,CASSLAGRGEQYF
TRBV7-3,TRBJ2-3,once,CASSLRGPRDTQYF
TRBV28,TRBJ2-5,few,CASSSSGAGDRETQYF
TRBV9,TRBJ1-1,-,CASSVGGQGSAEAFF
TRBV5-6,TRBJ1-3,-,CASSLTRGNTIYF
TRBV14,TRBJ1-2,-,CASSHRGINYGYTF
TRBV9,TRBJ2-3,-,CASSSQGVGTDTQYF
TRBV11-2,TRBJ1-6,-,CASRTPGQRNSPLHF
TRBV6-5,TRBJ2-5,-,CASSLTGTGPETQYF
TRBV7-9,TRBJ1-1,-,CASSPSASFEAFF
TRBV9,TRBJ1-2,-,CASSPQEGNYGYTF
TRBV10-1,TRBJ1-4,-,CASSESSTNEKLFF
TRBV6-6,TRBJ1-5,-,CASSYADRSNQPQHF
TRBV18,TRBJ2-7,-,CASSPGTGAGYEQYF